The rows below give T cell receptor beta chains drawn from one sample of a study of T cell repertoires in cytomegalovirus infection. TCRdb reprocessed the reads via MiXCR and lists one record per CDR3 protein. The sample has around 130,000 distinct CDR3 sequences; about 24% are singletons. No antigens are known for them. Specimen: PBMCs, sequenced either directly or after in vitro stimulation (not recorded which). These receptor sequences come from a human donor in good health (CMV status not recorded). Some clones in this sample may be carry-over from other donors' samples. Each CDR3 is given with its conserved first and last residue. The D gene is left open where the match is weak. A clone size is listed for some rows: how often the clone was seen (once, few, many), or a class if it is expanded.

- - TRBJ1-1 TRBV6-5 TGTGCCAGCAGTTCGGGTGGATCAGGGAACACTGAAGCTTTCTTT CASSSGGSGNTEAFF
- few TRBJ1-2 TRBV18 TGTGCCAGCTCACCGACCGGGGGGACGGACTACACCTTC CASSPTGGTDYTF
- many TRBJ2-2 TRBV7-2 TGTGCCAGCAGCACTTCCCGGGACTCCGGGGAGCTGTTTTTT CASSTSRDSGELFF
- - TRBJ2-3 TRBV12-3/TRBV12-4 TGTGCCAGCAGTTTTTATCAGGGAAGAGATACGCAGTATTTT CASSFYQGRDTQYF
TRBD1 - TRBJ2-1 TRBV11-2 TGTGCCAGCAGCTTATTAGGGGGAAGGGGGCGCGGAAATGAGCAGTTCTTC CASSLLGGRGRGNEQFF
- many TRBJ2-1 TRBV4-2 TGTGCCAGCAGCCAAGATTGGGCCTACAATGAGCAGTTCTTC CASSQDWAYNEQFF
- - TRBJ1-1 TRBV29-1 TGCAGCGTTGGTTTGGGGCGATACACTGAAGCTTTCTTT CSVGLGRYTEAFF
TRBD2 - TRBJ2-5 TRBV6-6 TGTGCCAGCAGCTGGACTAGCGGGAGAGTCCAAGAGACCCAGTACTTC CASSWTSGRVQETQYF
TRBD2 few TRBJ2-2 TRBV12-3/TRBV12-4 TGTGCCAGCAGTTTCGATCTAGCGGGAGATTTCACCGGGGAGCTGTTTTTT CASSFDLAGDFTGELFF
- - TRBJ1-5 TRBV7-2 TGTGCCAGCAGCCCTAGGGGGGCAGGGCGGAATCAGCCCCAGCATTTT CASSPRGAGRNQPQHF
TRBD2 - TRBJ2-1 TRBV11-3 TGTGCCAGCAGCCGTTCAGGGGTGACTAGCGGGATGGTCAATGAGCAGTTCTTC CASSRSGVTSGMVNEQFF
- - TRBJ1-1 TRBV29-1 TGCAGCGTTCAGGGTCCCACTGAAGCTTTCTTT CSVQGPTEAFF
- - TRBJ2-7 TRBV20-1 TGCAGTGCCCAGAATAATCAGGGTACCTACGAGCAGTACTTC CSAQNNQGTYEQYF
- - TRBJ2-7 TRBV27 TGTGCCAGCTCTAGCTGGGATAACTACGAGCAGTACTTC CASSSWDNYEQYF
- few TRBJ2-1 TRBV7-2 TGTGCCAGCACCCCATGGAACCGCGGAAACTCCTACAATGAGCAGTTCTTC CASTPWNRGNSYNEQFF
TRBD1 few TRBJ2-1 TRBV6-1 TGTGCCAGCAGTCAGGGACAGCCATACAATGAGCAGTTCTTC CASSQGQPYNEQFF
- - TRBJ1-1 TRBV7-2 TGTGCCAGCAGCTTATCGCCAGCGAACACTGAAGCTTTCTTT CASSLSPANTEAFF
TRBD2 - TRBJ2-1 TRBV15 TGTGCCACCAGCAGAGGGGGTGGGGAGGGCGAGCAGTTCTTC CATSRGGGEGEQFF
- few TRBJ1-5 TRBV28 TGTGCCAGCAGACCAGGGACGGCCTTCAATCAGCCCCAGCATTTT CASRPGTAFNQPQHF
- - TRBJ2-7 TRBV29-1 TGCAGCGTTGAGGCTGGGCCCTCCTACGAGCAGTACTTC CSVEAGPSYEQYF